The clone carrying this T cell receptor beta chain was recorded at least ten times. Researchers prepared the TCRbeta library using unique molecular identifiers, the study reports. TCRdb called the PCR reads again in MiXCR, with one record for every CDR3 protein. The table records 150,000 to 250,000 distinct CDR3 sequences, 6.3% of them present only once. This CDR3 spans 15 amino acids. The germline V gene has CDR1 LGHDT and CDR2 YNNKEL (reference sequence). With 4 bases removed from V and 0 bases from J, the gap between germline ends came to 12 bases. These data are taken from a study of T-cell reconstitution after alpha-beta-depleted transplantation in children.

The sample here was PBMCs, taken before TCRalphabeta/CD19-depleted stem cell transplant. This chain joins TRBV3-1 and TRBJ2-5; D is possibly TRBD2 (6 bases). The sequence derives from a girl in the first two years of life with combined immunodeficiency, due to receive a stem cell transplant. CDR3 bases: TGTGCCAGCAGCCTCCTGCGGGACTACCAAGAGACCCAGTACTTC. Residues: CASSLLRDYQETQYF.